Below, 9 T cell receptor beta chains from the same sample are listed, as sequenced in a study of blood T cell repertoires in COVID-19. The table came from immunoSEQ multiplex PCR; TCRdb's copy has only in-frame clones and leaves some out. The top ten hold around 10% of the sample, which has 250,000 to 350,000 clones, 87% seen once. The sequenced sample was PBMCs or T cells enriched from blood (not recorded which). These receptors all come from a woman in her late teens or twenties who had recovered from COVID-19.

The gene calls are TRBV6-2 or TRBV6-3 and TRBJ2-5; 12 bases line up with TRBD2. Per germline, CDR1 MNHEY and CDR2 SVGEGT. The CDR3 is 17 residues long. J was trimmed by 3 bases and V by 5 bases; bases with no gene match: 10. CDR3 in DNA: TGTGCCAGCAGTCCCCATCGACTAGCGGGGGAGAAAGAGACCCAGTACTTC. Amino acids: CASSPHRLAGEKETQYF.

This rearrangement joins TRBV7-8 to TRBJ2-7; 12 nucleotides match TRBD2. Germline loops: CDR1 SGHVS, CDR2 FQNEAQ. The CDR3 sequence is 18 residues long. V lost 7 bases and J lost 0; bases outside the gene matches: 13. The CDR3 region is CASTPEGLAGGNSYEQYF. The DNA of the CDR3 is TGTGCCAGCACCCCTGAAGGGCTAGCGGGGGGGAACTCCTACGAGCAGTACTTC. The full variable domain, with the rest looked up from reference TRBV7-8 and TRBJ2-7, is GAGVSQSPRYKVAKRGQDVALRCDPISGHVSLFWYQQALGQGPEFLTYFQNEAQLDKSGLPSDRFFAERPEGSVSTLKIQRTQQEDSAVYLCASTPEGLAGGNSYEQYFGPGTRLTVT.

The V call is TRBV18, the J call TRBJ2-5; 8 nucleotides line up with TRBD2. Germline V gene data show CDR1 as KGHSH and CDR2 as LQKENI. Unmatched junction bases numbered 5, after V lost 0 bases and J lost 5 bases. The CDR3 has 15 amino acids. CDR3 region: CASSPPSGGLETQYF. The CDR3 DNA follows: TGTGCCAGCTCACCACCGAGCGGGGGTCTGGAGACCCAGTACTTC.

The rearrangement joins TRBV27 to TRBJ2-7, with D possibly TRBD1 on 6 matching bases. The CDR3 extends over 14 amino acids. Trimming left V 5 bases short and J 1 base short, with 12 bases between. CDR1 is MNHEY, CDR2 SMNVEV, per germline (reference sequence). CDR3 sequence reads: CASSPRTGSYEQYF. The CDR3, as DNA: TGTGCCAGCAGTCCCAGAACAGGGTCCTACGAGCAGTACTTC.

The chain employs TRBV5-1 and TRBJ1-1; 7 nucleotides agree with TRBD1. Germline V gene sequence: CDR1 SGHRS, CDR2 YFSETQ. There are 14 residues in the CDR3. Unmatched junction bases numbered 2, after V lost 3 bases and J lost 0 bases. CDR3 DNA: TGCGCCAGCAGCTCACAGGGGATGAACACTGAAGCTTTCTTT. This gives the protein CASSSQGMNTEAFF. The full variable domain, with the rest looked up from reference TRBV5-1 and TRBJ1-1, is KAGVTQTPRYLIKTRGQQVTLSCSPISGHRSVSWYQQTPGQGLQFLFEYFSETQRNKGNFPGRFSGRQFSNSRSEMNVSTLELGDSALYLCASSSQGMNTEAFFGQGTRLTVV.

Note on this clone: This specimen includes other DNA sequences encoding the same CDR3. The rearrangement uses TRBV28 and TRBJ1-5, with D perhaps TRBD1 (5 bases). V dropped 4 bases and J dropped 7 bases, with 8 bases sitting between them. Germline V gene lookup returns CDR1 MDHEN and CDR2 SYDVKM. The length of the CDR3 is 12 residues. The CDR3 region has the DNA TGTGCCAGCAGTTCCCAGGGCCAGCCCCAGCATTTT. Translation: CASSSQGQPQHF.

V and J are TRBV27 and TRBJ2-3; 8 bases are shared with TRBD1. The CDR3 has 16 residues. V lost 4 bases to trimming and J lost 2 bases; unmatched junction nucleotides: 8. The germline V gene encodes CDR1 MNHEY and CDR2 SMNVEV (reference sequence). The CDR3 coding sequence is TGTGCCAGCAGTTCCAGGGGGCGTTTATACACAGATACGCAGTATTTT. Its translation is CASSSRGRLYTDTQYF.

The chain couples TRBV5-1 to TRBJ2-5, with 12 nucleotides matching TRBD2. The CDR3 is 15 amino acids. Germline CDR1 is SGHRS and CDR2 is YFSETQ. V shed 4 bases, J shed 2 bases, and the junction held 3 bases outside the gene matches. CDR3 DNA sequence: TGCGCCAGCAGCCAAGGACTAGCGGGGCAAGAGACCCAGTACTTC. Amino acids: CASSQGLAGQETQYF.

The chain employs TRBV2 and TRBJ1-5; TRBD1 is a possible D gene (6 bases). Germline CDR1 and CDR2: SNHLY and FYNNEI. V was trimmed by 3 bases and J by 1 base, leaving 10 bases between them. CDR3 size: 15 residues. CDR3 region: CASSENRVSNQPQHF. DNA of the CDR3: TGTGCCAGCAGTGAGAACAGGGTAAGCAATCAGCCCCAGCATTTT.